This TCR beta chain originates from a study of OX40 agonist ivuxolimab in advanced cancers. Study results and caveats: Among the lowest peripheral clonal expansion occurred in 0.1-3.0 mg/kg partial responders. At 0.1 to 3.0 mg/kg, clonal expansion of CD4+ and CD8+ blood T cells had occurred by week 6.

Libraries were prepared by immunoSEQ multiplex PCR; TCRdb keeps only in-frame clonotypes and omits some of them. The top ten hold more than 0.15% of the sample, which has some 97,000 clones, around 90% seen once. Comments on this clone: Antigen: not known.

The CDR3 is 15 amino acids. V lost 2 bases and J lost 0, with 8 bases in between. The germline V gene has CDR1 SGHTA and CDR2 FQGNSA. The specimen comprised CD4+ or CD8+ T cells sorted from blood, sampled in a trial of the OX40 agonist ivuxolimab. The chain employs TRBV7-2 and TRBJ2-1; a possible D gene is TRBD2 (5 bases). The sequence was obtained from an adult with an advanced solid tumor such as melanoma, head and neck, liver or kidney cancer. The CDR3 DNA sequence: TGTGCCAGCAGCTTATTTCGGGGCTCCTACAATGAGCAGTTCTTC. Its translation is CASSLFRGSYNEQFF.